This is a list of T cell receptor beta chains from one sample in a study of cytomegalovirus exposure and HLA in healthy donors. TCRdb keeps only in-frame clones here, not all; method: immunoSEQ multiplex PCR. The sample has approximately 100,000 clones, over 65% seen once; the top ten hold roughly 1.7%. Sequenced: PBMCs. These receptors were collected from a middle-aged woman in good health and CMV-seronegative. The CDR3 runs from the conserved cysteine through the conserved F or W. The D gene is left open where the match is weak. For some rows the clone size is stated as once, few or many, or as a class when expanded; others skip it.

J gene: TRBJ2-1; V gene: TRBV5-1; clone size: .; D gene: TRBD1; CDR3 DNA: TGCGCCAGCAGCTTTGGCGACAGGGGTACCTACAATGAGCAGTTCTTC; CDR3 protein: CASSFGDRGTYNEQFF
J gene: TRBJ2-7; V gene: TRBV5-1; clone size: .; D gene: TRBD2; CDR3 DNA: TGCGCCAGCAGCTTGGAGGCGGGAGTAGGCTACGAGCAGTACTTC; CDR3 protein: CASSLEAGVGYEQYF
J gene: TRBJ1-1; V gene: TRBV7-9; clone size: .; D gene: .; CDR3 DNA: TGTTCCAGCAGCTCCCAGGGGTCAGGAGCTTTCTTT; CDR3 protein: CSSSSQGSGAFF
J gene: TRBJ2-7; V gene: TRBV18; clone size: .; D gene: TRBD1; CDR3 DNA: TGTGCCAGCTCATCCGGGACAGGGTCTTTGGAGCAGTACTTC; CDR3 protein: CASSSGTGSLEQYF
J gene: TRBJ2-1; V gene: TRBV12-5; clone size: .; D gene: .; CDR3 DNA: TGTGCTAGTGGTTTGGGACAAAGTACGTACAATGAGCAGTTCTTC; CDR3 protein: CASGLGQSTYNEQFF
J gene: TRBJ2-5; V gene: TRBV4-3; clone size: .; D gene: TRBD2; CDR3 DNA: TGCGCCAGCAGCCCGACTAGCGGGAGGGCCCGCGAGACCCAGTACTTC; CDR3 protein: CASSPTSGRARETQYF
J gene: TRBJ2-2; V gene: TRBV28; clone size: .; D gene: TRBD2; CDR3 DNA: TGTGCCAGCTTGGGACTAGCGGGGACCGGGGAGCTGTTTTTT; CDR3 protein: CASLGLAGTGELFF
J gene: TRBJ2-5; V gene: TRBV7-2; clone size: .; D gene: .; CDR3 DNA: TGTGCCAGCAGCCCGGGTTTCAGGGCAGAGACCCAGTACTTC; CDR3 protein: CASSPGFRAETQYF
J gene: TRBJ1-1; V gene: TRBV29-1; clone size: .; D gene: TRBD1; CDR3 DNA: TGCAGCGTCGCAGACAGGGGGAGCACTGAAGCTTTCTTT; CDR3 protein: CSVADRGSTEAFF
J gene: TRBJ2-4; V gene: TRBV7-9; clone size: .; D gene: .; CDR3 DNA: TGTGCCAGCAGCGTACCTCCGGTGGACATTCAGTACTTC; CDR3 protein: CASSVPPVDIQYF
J gene: TRBJ1-1; V gene: TRBV28; clone size: .; D gene: TRBD1; CDR3 DNA: TGTGCCAGCAGTCCCTCGGACAGGGGGAACACTGAAGCTTTCTTT; CDR3 protein: CASSPSDRGNTEAFF
J gene: TRBJ1-1; V gene: TRBV9; clone size: .; D gene: .; CDR3 DNA: TGTGCCAGCAGCGTAGCTCTCCGCCCGGTCGAAGCTTTCTTT; CDR3 protein: CASSVALRPVEAFF
J gene: TRBJ1-1; V gene: TRBV4-1; clone size: .; D gene: TRBD1; CDR3 DNA: TGCGCCAGCAGCCAAGGTGGAATGTTTTTGGACAGGCTGAACACTGAAGCTTTCTTT; CDR3 protein: CASSQGGMFLDRLNTEAFF
J gene: TRBJ2-2; V gene: TRBV7-7; clone size: .; D gene: .; CDR3 DNA: TGTGCTAGCAGCTTAGATCCCCGCGGGGAGCTGTTTTTT; CDR3 protein: CASSLDPRGELFF
J gene: TRBJ1-5; V gene: TRBV28; clone size: .; D gene: .; CDR3 DNA: TGTGCCAGCAGTCTTTCTTATAGCAATCAGCCCCAGCATTTT; CDR3 protein: CASSLSYSNQPQHF
J gene: TRBJ1-1; V gene: TRBV27; clone size: .; D gene: .; CDR3 DNA: TGTGCCAGCAGTTTTAGTCTGGGCGCTGAAGCTTTCTTT; CDR3 protein: CASSFSLGAEAFF
J gene: TRBJ2-5; V gene: TRBV11-3; clone size: few; D gene: TRBD2; CDR3 DNA: TGTGCCAGCAGCTCCGGCGGGGGACTAAGGGAGACCCAGTACTTC; CDR3 protein: CASSSGGGLRETQYF
J gene: TRBJ1-1; V gene: TRBV7-2; clone size: .; D gene: TRBD1; CDR3 DNA: TGTGCCAGCAGCTTAGCTTGGGACAGGGCGAACGGGGCTTTCTTT; CDR3 protein: CASSLAWDRANGAFF
J gene: TRBJ2-7; V gene: TRBV27; clone size: few; D gene: TRBD2; CDR3 DNA: TGTGCCAGCAGTCTACGGGGACTACTTACCTACGAGCAGTACTTC; CDR3 protein: CASSLRGLLTYEQYF
J gene: TRBJ1-5; V gene: TRBV28; clone size: .; D gene: TRBD1; CDR3 DNA: TGTGCCAGCAGCTTCCGCCGACAGGGGACTCAGCCCCAGCATTTT; CDR3 protein: CASSFRRQGTQPQHF
J gene: TRBJ1-3; V gene: TRBV7-9; clone size: once; D gene: TRBD1; CDR3 DNA: TGTTCCAGCAGCTTCGTGGGACAGAGACTCTCTGGAAACACCATATATTTT; CDR3 protein: CSSSFVGQRLSGNTIYF
J gene: TRBJ2-1; V gene: TRBV4-3; clone size: .; D gene: TRBD2; CDR3 DNA: TGCGCCAGCAGCCAAGCGACTAGCGGAAACAATGAGCAGTTCTTC; CDR3 protein: CASSQATSGNNEQFF
J gene: TRBJ2-5; V gene: TRBV6-1; clone size: .; D gene: .; CDR3 DNA: TGTGCCAGCAGTCTTGGGCCCCAGGGAGAGACCCAGTACTTC; CDR3 protein: CASSLGPQGETQYF
J gene: TRBJ1-2; V gene: TRBV18; clone size: .; D gene: .; CDR3 DNA: TGTGCCAGCTCACCGGGCAGGGTTAACTATGGCTACACCTTC; CDR3 protein: CASSPGRVNYGYTF
J gene: TRBJ1-4; V gene: TRBV2; clone size: .; D gene: .; CDR3 DNA: TGTGCCAGCAACACCCTCCCCACTAATGAAAAACTGTTTTTT; CDR3 protein: CASNTLPTNEKLFF
J gene: TRBJ2-1; V gene: TRBV7-3; clone size: .; D gene: TRBD1; CDR3 DNA: TGTGCCAGCAGCAGTTCAGTAACAGGGGCTACTGAGCAGTTCTTC; CDR3 protein: CASSSSVTGATEQFF
J gene: TRBJ2-7; V gene: TRBV25-1; clone size: few; D gene: .; CDR3 DNA: TGTGCCAGCAGTGCTAATCAGCGACGAAACACCGGCTACGAGCAGTACTTC; CDR3 protein: CASSANQRRNTGYEQYF
J gene: TRBJ1-1; V gene: TRBV5-5; clone size: .; D gene: .; CDR3 DNA: TGTGCCAGCAGCTTGATTGGGGGGGGCACTGAAGCTTTCTTT; CDR3 protein: CASSLIGGGTEAFF
J gene: TRBJ2-2; V gene: TRBV7-2; clone size: .; D gene: .; CDR3 DNA: TGTGCCAGCAGCCTGGGACAGAACACCGGGGAGCTGTTTTTT; CDR3 protein: CASSLGQNTGELFF
J gene: TRBJ2-1; V gene: TRBV25-1; clone size: .; D gene: TRBD2; CDR3 DNA: TGTGCCAGCAGTGTGACTAGCGGGAGTAGCCTGACGACGCAGTTCTTC; CDR3 protein: CASSVTSGSSLTTQFF
J gene: TRBJ1-1; V gene: TRBV28; clone size: .; D gene: TRBD1; CDR3 DNA: TGTGCCAGCAGTGTACCTGGGACAGGGGCCCCGAACACTGAAGCTTTCTTT; CDR3 protein: CASSVPGTGAPNTEAFF
J gene: TRBJ1-5; V gene: TRBV7-3; clone size: .; D gene: .; CDR3 DNA: TGTGCCAGCAGCACAGCTCCGAATCAGCCCCAGCATTTT; CDR3 protein: CASSTAPNQPQHF
J gene: TRBJ2-5; V gene: TRBV28; clone size: .; D gene: TRBD2; CDR3 DNA: TGTGCCAGCAGTAATCCAGCGGGAGTAGGCCTTGAGCAGTACTTC; CDR3 protein: CASSNPAGVGLEQYF
J gene: TRBJ1-1; V gene: TRBV27; clone size: .; D gene: .; CDR3 DNA: TGTGCCAGCAGGCCAGGACAATCTTACCGGGCTTTCTTT; CDR3 protein: CASRPGQSYRAFF
J gene: TRBJ1-5; V gene: TRBV28; clone size: .; D gene: TRBD1; CDR3 DNA: TGTGCCAGCAGTAGAGGACAGGGGCGAAATCAGCCCCAGCATTTT; CDR3 protein: CASSRGQGRNQPQHF
J gene: TRBJ1-1; V gene: TRBV4-1; clone size: .; D gene: TRBD1; CDR3 DNA: TGCGCCAGCAGCCGCCTAGGACAGGGGGCGGCTGAAGCTTTCTTT; CDR3 protein: CASSRLGQGAAEAFF
J gene: TRBJ2-5; V gene: TRBV9; clone size: .; D gene: TRBD2; CDR3 DNA: TGTGCCAGCAGCGTAGCGGGACGACTAGCGGGACTGAGACAAGAGACCCAGTACTTC; CDR3 protein: CASSVAGRLAGLRQETQYF
J gene: TRBJ1-1; V gene: TRBV5-8; clone size: .; D gene: .; CDR3 DNA: TGTGCCAGCAGCTTGGGGGCGGGGGCGAGGAATACTGAAGCTTTCTTT; CDR3 protein: CASSLGAGARNTEAFF
J gene: TRBJ2-2; V gene: TRBV5-6; clone size: .; D gene: TRBD1; CDR3 DNA: TGTGCCAGCAGCATCTGGACAGGCGCGAACACCGGGGAGCTGTTTTTT; CDR3 protein: CASSIWTGANTGELFF
J gene: TRBJ1-5; V gene: TRBV6-5; clone size: few; D gene: .; CDR3 DNA: TGTGCCAGCAGCCACGACAGGTCACCGAATCAGCCCCAGCATTTT; CDR3 protein: CASSHDRSPNQPQHF
J gene: TRBJ1-1; V gene: TRBV7-9; clone size: .; D gene: .; CDR3 DNA: TGTTCCAGCAGCTTATCTTCGGGGAGGAAGCACTGGGGGGCTTTCTTT; CDR3 protein: CSSSLSSGRKHWGAFF
J gene: TRBJ2-3; V gene: TRBV7-9; clone size: .; D gene: .; CDR3 DNA: TGTGCCAGCAGCTTAGATAGGGGGATGCGCACAGATACGCAGTATTTT; CDR3 protein: CASSLDRGMRTDTQYF
J gene: TRBJ2-7; V gene: TRBV6-1; clone size: .; D gene: .; CDR3 DNA: TGTGCCAGCAGTGGAGCCTACGAGCAGTACTTC; CDR3 protein: CASSGAYEQYF
J gene: TRBJ2-1; V gene: TRBV9; clone size: .; D gene: .; CDR3 DNA: TGTGCCAGCAGCGTAGCTCTCAGAACCTCCTACAATGAGCAGTTCTTC; CDR3 protein: CASSVALRTSYNEQFF
J gene: TRBJ2-3; V gene: TRBV6-5; clone size: .; D gene: .; CDR3 DNA: TGTGCCAGCAGATACGATAGCGGTAACACAGATACGCAGTATTTT; CDR3 protein: CASRYDSGNTDTQYF
J gene: TRBJ1-2; V gene: TRBV9; clone size: .; D gene: .; CDR3 DNA: TGTGCCAGCAGCCCACGAGGGGGCTATGGCTACACCTTC; CDR3 protein: CASSPRGGYGYTF
J gene: TRBJ1-3; V gene: TRBV6-5; clone size: .; D gene: .; CDR3 DNA: TGTGCCAGCACTATGAACCCGGGAAACACCATATATTTT; CDR3 protein: CASTMNPGNTIYF
J gene: TRBJ1-1; V gene: TRBV5-8; clone size: .; D gene: TRBD1; CDR3 DNA: TGTGCCAGCAGCCCCCGGACAGGGGTTAACACTGAAGCTTTCTTT; CDR3 protein: CASSPRTGVNTEAFF
J gene: TRBJ1-1; V gene: TRBV10-3; clone size: few; D gene: .; CDR3 DNA: TGTGCCATCAGAGGGGGGGGATTGGGGAACACTGAAGCTTTCTTT; CDR3 protein: CAIRGGGLGNTEAFF
J gene: TRBJ1-6; V gene: TRBV27; clone size: .; D gene: .; CDR3 DNA: TGTGCCAGCAGCCCAGTCTTTCAGGGCCTAAATTCACCCCTCCACTTT; CDR3 protein: CASSPVFQGLNSPLHF
J gene: TRBJ2-5; V gene: TRBV28; clone size: few; D gene: TRBD1; CDR3 DNA: TGTGCCAGCAGTCCGACAGGGCCGACCGGTGAGACCCAGTACTTC; CDR3 protein: CASSPTGPTGETQYF
J gene: TRBJ2-6; V gene: TRBV5-1; clone size: once; D gene: TRBD1; CDR3 DNA: TGCGCCAGCAGCCCCTTGGGGGACAGCTCTGGGGCCAACGTCCTGACTTTC; CDR3 protein: CASSPLGDSSGANVLTF
J gene: TRBJ2-2; V gene: TRBV7-9; clone size: .; D gene: TRBD1; CDR3 DNA: TGTGCCAGCATCTCGGTGGGACAGGGGGCGATTATCGGGGAGCTGTTTTTT; CDR3 protein: CASISVGQGAIIGELFF
J gene: TRBJ2-1; V gene: TRBV15; clone size: .; D gene: .; CDR3 DNA: TGTGCCACCAGCGGCAGGGGTGGGTCCTACAATGAGCAGTTCTTC; CDR3 protein: CATSGRGGSYNEQFF